These 24 T cell receptor beta chains originate from one sample sequenced in a study of regulatory T cells in long-lasting Graves disease. Time point meaning: newly diagnosed GD, antithyroid drugs for less than 3 months. Isolated PBMC RNA provided the starting material for the TCR library. According to the study, TCR beta libraries were built with iRepertoire HTBI primers and CDR3-region Arm-PCR. Each CDR3 protein is one row after TCRdb ran MiXCR on the multiplex PCR reads. Of some 600,000 distinct CDR3 sequences listed, about 16% are singletons. The data were also submitted as part of a second study, on T cells in Graves' hyperthyroidism and ophthalmopathy.

Here the sequenced sample was peripheral blood mononuclear cells (PBMCs), taken at new diagnosis, from a patient treated with antithyroid drugs. These TCRs come from a man aged 18 to 29 with Graves disease.

This clonotype appeared many times. The genes are TRBV12-3 or TRBV12-4 and TRBJ1-2; D unclear. The CDR3 loop spans 11 amino acids. V was pared by 4 bases and J by 6 bases, with 6 bases between. For the CDR3, the DNA is TGTGCCAGCAGTTCAGGTGATGGCTACACCTTC. Its translation is CASSSGDGYTF.

This clonotype was seen a handful of times. The chain is built from TRBV4-2 and TRBJ2-3; TRBD2 aligns across 7 bases. The CDR3 contains 18 residues. Germline V gene sequence: CDR1 LGHNA, CDR2 YNFKEQ. Germline trimming cut 0 bases from V and 0 bases from J; bases unmatched to any gene: 9. CDR3 loop: CASSQDLGRRESTDTQYF. CDR3 DNA sequence: TGTGCCAGCAGCCAAGATTTAGGAAGGCGGGAGAGCACAGATACGCAGTATTTT.

This clonotype appeared many times. The V gene is TRBV20-1, the J gene TRBJ2-3; 7 nucleotides agree with TRBD1. V lost 2 bases to trimming and J lost 1 base; unmatched junction nucleotides: 6. The germline CDR1 and CDR2 sequences are DFQATT and SNEGSKA (reference sequence). This CDR3 has 15 residues. In nucleotides, the CDR3 is TGCAGTGCTAGACAGACAGGGATGGGCACAGATACGCAGTATTTT. It yields the protein CSARQTGMGTDTQYF.

The chain combines TRBV6-2 or TRBV6-3 with TRBJ2-7; 7 bases agree with TRBD1. Unmatched junction bases numbered 12, after V lost 5 bases and J lost 8 bases. Germline V lookup: CDR1 MNHEY, CDR2 SVGEGT. CDR3 length: 14 amino acids. The CDR3 sequence is CASSAVLGQEKQYF. In DNA form, the CDR3 reads TGTGCCAGCAGTGCAGTTCTTGGACAGGAAAAGCAGTACTTC.

This clonotype was observed a few times. The chain combines TRBV12-3 or TRBV12-4 with TRBJ1-6; weak D call: TRBD1 (5 bases). The CDR3 runs to 14 residues. V dropped 6 bases and J dropped 5 bases, with 11 bases sitting between them. CDR3 loop: CASRFGGDNSPLHF. CDR3 coding DNA: TGTGCCAGCAGATTCGGGGGAGATAATTCACCCCTCCACTTT.

This clonotype came up many times. This rearrangement joins TRBV20-1 to TRBJ1-1; D might be TRBD1 (5 bases). The V end was cut by 3 bases, the J end by 4 bases, with 9 bases between. The CDR3 has 12 amino acids. Germline CDR1 DFQATT, CDR2 SNEGSKA (reference sequence). The CDR3 sequence: CSARGLGTEAFF. DNA of the CDR3: TGCAGTGCTAGGGGACTAGGCACTGAAGCTTTCTTT.

Comment on this clonotype: Possible read error: a much larger clone is one base away. The chain combines TRBV7-9 with TRBJ2-7; perhaps TRBD2 as D (6 bases). Germline CDR1 is SEHNR and CDR2 is FQNEAQ (reference sequence). Between the trimmed V and J ends, which lost 4 bases and 0 bases, there was a span of 13 bases. The CDR3 is 15 amino acids. The CDR3: CASSSRRDVSYEQYF. CDR3 in DNA: TGTGCCAGCAGCTCAAGGAGGGATGTCTCCTACGAGCAGTACTTC.

This rearrangement joins TRBV27 to TRBJ2-1; 13 nucleotides agree with TRBD2. The ends lost 2 bases at V and 4 bases at J; junction bases unmatched: 8. CDR1 is MNHEY and CDR2 is SMNVEV in the germline V gene (reference sequence). This CDR3 is 18 amino acids long. CDR3 nucleotide sequence: TGTGCCAGCAGTTTAAGGACTAGCGGGAGCAGGTGGTACAATGAGCAGTTCTTC. It specifies CASSLRTSGSRWYNEQFF.

This clonotype was picked up many times. The chain carries TRBV2 and TRBJ2-5; 8 bases map to TRBD1. CDR1 and CDR2 from the germline V gene are SNHLY and FYNNEI. The CDR3 is made up of 13 amino acids. V dropped 11 bases and J dropped 5; count of bases not matched to a gene: 10. This chain's CDR3 is CAGSTGGGETQYF. For the CDR3, the DNA is TGTGCCGGTAGTACAGGGGGTGGGGAGACCCAGTACTTC.

This clonotype was detected a few times. The gene calls are TRBV6-1 and TRBJ1-2; no clear D gene. This CDR3 is 13 amino acids long. Deletions cut 2 bases from V and 1 base from J, with 5 bases between. CDR1 is MNHNS, CDR2 SASEGT, per germline. In nucleotides, the CDR3 is TGTGCCAGCAGTGAACATTTTAACTATGGCTACACCTTC. It translates to CASSEHFNYGYTF.

There are a few counts of this clonotype. This chain connects TRBV5-1 to TRBJ2-5; the match to TRBD1 covers 9 bases. Looked up from germline, CDR1 is SGHRS and CDR2 is YFSETQ. This CDR3 region has 13 residues. The ends lost 4 bases at V and 7 bases at J; junction bases unmatched: 5. In DNA, the CDR3 is TGCGCCAGCAGCACCTCGGACAGGGGGACCCAGTACTTC. It codes for CASSTSDRGTQYF.

The chain recombines TRBV30 with TRBJ2-7, with 7 bases that match TRBD1. The V gene's germline CDR1 is GTSNPN and CDR2 SVGIG (reference sequence). The CDR3 is 13 amino acids. With 4 bases clipped from V and 2 bases from J, the junction kept 5 bases outside the gene matches. CDR3: CAWNRQGAYEQYF. The CDR3 bases are TGTGCCTGGAACCGACAGGGTGCCTACGAGCAGTACTTC.

The gene calls are TRBV12-3 or TRBV12-4 and TRBJ2-5; the D gene is possibly TRBD1 (5 bases). Between the trimmed V and J ends, which lost 7 bases and 2 bases, there was a span of 11 bases. This CDR3 has 13 residues. CDR3 bases: TGTGCCAGCACCCTCCCAGGGCAAGAGACCCAGTACTTC. This gives the protein CASTLPGQETQYF.

This clonotype came up a few times. A read error may be the cause here, since a much bigger clone is one base away. No conserved phenylalanine or tryptophan ends this CDR3, so it is likely a read error. V usage is TRBV27 and J usage is TRBJ2-7, with TRBD2 matching 7 bases. This CDR3 has 14 residues. Losses at the gene ends were 5 bases for V and 2 bases for J; bases not matched to a gene: 6. The V gene's germline CDR1 is MNHEY and CDR2 SMNVEV (reference sequence). The CDR3 nucleotides are TGTGCCAGCAGTAGGCAGGGAGGGGCCTACGAGCAGTACTCC. Amino acid sequence: CASSRQGGAYEQYS.

V usage is TRBV11-2 and J usage is TRBJ1-6, with D unclear. The CDR3 covers 15 residues. V was cut by 5 bases and J by 10 bases, with 18 bases left in between. CDR1 and CDR2 (germline): SGHAT, FQNNGV. This CDR3 is CASSLDGSLRSPLHF. The CDR3 DNA follows: TGTGCCAGCAGCCTTGACGGAAGTCTAAGGTCACCCCTCCACTTT.

This clonotype was recorded many times. Written as DNA, the CDR3 is TGTGCCTGGAGTGTGGCAGGGGCCAGCTCCTATAATTCACCCCTCCACTTT. It translates to CAWSVAGASSYNSPLHF. The V gene is TRBV30, the J gene TRBJ1-6, with a tentative D call TRBD1 (6 bases). Germline lookup yields CDR1 GTSNPN and CDR2 SVGIG (reference sequence). The V end lost 0 bases, the J end lost 0 bases, and 12 bases lay between the germline ends. The CDR3 has 17 amino acids.

This clonotype appeared many times. V gene TRBV27 combines with J gene TRBJ2-1; D remains unclear. Germline lookup yields CDR1 MNHEY and CDR2 SMNVEV (reference sequence). V was trimmed by 6 bases and J by 5 bases, leaving 17 bases between them. This CDR3 is built from 15 residues. CDR3: CASSPDGLVNNEQFF. The CDR3 coding sequence is TGTGCCAGCAGCCCCGACGGCCTCGTTAACAATGAGCAGTTCTTC.

Of note for this clonotype: The CDR3 does not end in the conserved phenylalanine or tryptophan, so this is likely a read error. It is unclear where the CDR3 begins or ends on the DNA, so no DNA is shown, and the CDR3 is as TCRdb lists it. V and J are TRBV12-3 or TRBV12-4 and TRBJ2-5; the D call in the table, TRBD2, was not verified against the DNA. With termini counted, the CDR3 has 8 amino acids. The CDR3 reads CASSPQAG.

Many counts were recorded for this clonotype. The chain has TRBV20-1 and TRBJ2-7, with 9 bases fitting TRBD1. Germline trimming cut 0 bases from V and 6 bases from J; bases unmatched to any gene: 0. This CDR3 is built from 12 residues. Germline V gene lookup returns CDR1 DFQATT and CDR2 SNEGSKA (reference sequence). The CDR3 DNA reads TGCAGTGCTAGAGAGGACAGGGGCGAGCAGTACTTC. Translating gives CSAREDRGEQYF.

This clonotype came up a few times. The V and J genes are TRBV20-1 and TRBJ2-1, with 7 bases fitting TRBD1. The CDR3 extends over 14 amino acids. Trimming at V came to 4 bases and at J to 8 bases, leaving 11 bases not matched to a gene. Per germline, CDR1 DFQATT and CDR2 SNEGSKA (reference sequence). CDR3: CSAIWQGVFYEQFF. DNA for the CDR3: TGCAGTGCTATTTGGCAGGGGGTTTTTTATGAGCAGTTCTTC.

This clonotype was picked up many times. J is TRBJ1-1 and V is TRBV10-2, with D maybe TRBD1 (5 bases). V shed 8 bases and J shed 0 bases, with 16 bases lying between them. The CDR3 consists of 15 residues. CDR1 is WSHSY, CDR2 SAAADI, per germline. The CDR3 nucleotides are TGCGCCAGCCTCCGTGGGGGGGAATTGAACACTGAAGCTTTCTTT. Its protein is CASLRGGELNTEAFF.

This clonotype was detected many times. This rearrangement joins TRBV20-1 to TRBJ1-2, with TRBD1 matching 7 bases. From germline, CDR1 is DFQATT and CDR2 SNEGSKA (reference sequence). The CDR3 sequence is 11 residues long. The CDR3 loop reads CSLGQSYGYTF. The CDR3 bases are TGCAGCCTGGGACAGTCCTATGGCTACACCTTC.

Only a few counts were recorded for this clonotype. The gene calls are TRBV30 and TRBJ2-4, with a possible D match to TRBD2 (5 bases). The germline gives CDR1 GTSNPN, CDR2 SVGIG (reference sequence). CDR3 length equals 15 residues. The V gene lost 2 bases and the J gene lost 2 bases, with 13 bases spanning the gap. CDR3 nucleotide sequence: TGTGCCTGGAGTAATTACGGGGTTACCAAAAACATTCAGTACTTC. Translating it yields CAWSNYGVTKNIQYF.

This clonotype was seen at least ten times. The chain couples TRBV20-1 to TRBJ1-1; D is ambiguous. CDR3 length: 15 amino acids. Trimming shortened V by 2 bases and J by 5 bases, and 18 bases separated the two germline ends. Germline CDR1 reads DFQATT; CDR2 reads SNEGSKA (reference sequence). CDR3 DNA: TGCAGTGCTAGATTGAGTGGGCGGACTACGACTGAAGCTTTCTTT. It translates to CSARLSGRTTTEAFF.